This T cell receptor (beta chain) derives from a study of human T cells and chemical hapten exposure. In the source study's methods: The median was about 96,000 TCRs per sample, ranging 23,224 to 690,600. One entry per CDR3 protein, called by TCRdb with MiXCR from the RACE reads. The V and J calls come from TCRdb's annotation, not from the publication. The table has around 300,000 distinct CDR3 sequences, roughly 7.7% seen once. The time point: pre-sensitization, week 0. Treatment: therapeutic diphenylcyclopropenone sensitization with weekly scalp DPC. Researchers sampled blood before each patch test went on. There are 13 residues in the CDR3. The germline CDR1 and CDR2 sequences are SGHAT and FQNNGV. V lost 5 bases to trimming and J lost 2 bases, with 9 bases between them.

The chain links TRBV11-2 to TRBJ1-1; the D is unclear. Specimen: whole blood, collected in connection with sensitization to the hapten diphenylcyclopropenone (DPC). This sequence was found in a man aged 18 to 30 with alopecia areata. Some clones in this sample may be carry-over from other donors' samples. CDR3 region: CASSPSVNTEAFF. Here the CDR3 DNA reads TGTGCCAGCAGCCCGTCAGTTAACACTGAAGCTTTCTTT.